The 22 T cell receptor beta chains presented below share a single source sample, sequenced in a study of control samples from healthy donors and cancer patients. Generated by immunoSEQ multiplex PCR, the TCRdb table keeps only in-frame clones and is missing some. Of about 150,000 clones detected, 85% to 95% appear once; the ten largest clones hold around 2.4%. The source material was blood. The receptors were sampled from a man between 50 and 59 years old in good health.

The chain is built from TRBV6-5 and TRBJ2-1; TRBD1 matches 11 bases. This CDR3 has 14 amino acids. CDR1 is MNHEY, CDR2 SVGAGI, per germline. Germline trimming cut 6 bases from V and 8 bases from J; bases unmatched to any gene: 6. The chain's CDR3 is CASSRTGGRDEQFF. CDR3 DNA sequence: TGTGCCAGCAGCCGGACAGGGGGCAGGGATGAGCAGTTCTTC.

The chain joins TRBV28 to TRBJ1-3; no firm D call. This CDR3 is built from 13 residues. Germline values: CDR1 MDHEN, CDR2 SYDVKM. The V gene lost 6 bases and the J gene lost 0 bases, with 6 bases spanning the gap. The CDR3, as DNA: TGTGCCAGCAGCCTAATCTCTGGAAACACCATATATTTT. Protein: CASSLISGNTIYF. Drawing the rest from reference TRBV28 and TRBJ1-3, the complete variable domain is DVKVTQSSRYLVKRTGEKVFLECVQDMDHENMFWYRQDPGLGLRLIYFSYDVKMKEKGDIPEGYSVSREKKERFSLILESASTNQTSMYLCASSLISGNTIYFGEGSWLTVV.

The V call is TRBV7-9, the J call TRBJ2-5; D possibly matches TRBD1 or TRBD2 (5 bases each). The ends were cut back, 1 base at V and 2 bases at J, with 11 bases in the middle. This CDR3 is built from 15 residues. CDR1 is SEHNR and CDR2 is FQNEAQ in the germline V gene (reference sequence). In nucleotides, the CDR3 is TGTGCCAGCAGCTTAGTAGGGGAGAGACAAGAGACCCAGTACTTC. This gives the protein CASSLVGERQETQYF.

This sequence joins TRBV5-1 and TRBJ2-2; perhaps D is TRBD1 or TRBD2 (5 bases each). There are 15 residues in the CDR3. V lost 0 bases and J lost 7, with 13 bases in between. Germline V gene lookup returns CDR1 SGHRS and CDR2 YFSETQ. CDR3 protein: CASSLDGASSGELFF. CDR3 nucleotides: TGCGCCAGCAGCTTGGACGGGGCTAGCAGCGGGGAGCTGTTTTTT. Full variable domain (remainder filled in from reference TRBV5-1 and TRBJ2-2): KAGVTQTPRYLIKTRGQQVTLSCSPISGHRSVSWYQQTPGQGLQFLFEYFSETQRNKGNFPGRFSGRQFSNSRSEMNVSTLELGDSALYLCASSLDGASSGELFFGEGSRLTVL.

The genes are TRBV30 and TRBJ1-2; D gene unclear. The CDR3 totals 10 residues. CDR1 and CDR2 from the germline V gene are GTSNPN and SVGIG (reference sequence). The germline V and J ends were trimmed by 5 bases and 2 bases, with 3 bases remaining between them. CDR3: CAWENYGYTF. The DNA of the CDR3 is TGTGCCTGGGAAAACTATGGCTACACCTTC.

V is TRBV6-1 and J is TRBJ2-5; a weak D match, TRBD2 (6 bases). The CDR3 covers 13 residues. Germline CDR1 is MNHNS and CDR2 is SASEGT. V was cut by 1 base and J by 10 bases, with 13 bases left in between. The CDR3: CASSEGLGGGQYF. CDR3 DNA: TGTGCCAGCAGTGAAGGCCTCGGGGGAGGCCAGTACTTC.

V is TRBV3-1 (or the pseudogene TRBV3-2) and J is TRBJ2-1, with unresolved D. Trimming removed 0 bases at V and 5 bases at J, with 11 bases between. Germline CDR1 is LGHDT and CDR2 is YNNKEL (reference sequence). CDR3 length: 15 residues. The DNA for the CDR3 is TGTGCCAGCAGCCAAGATCCGGCAGGTCACAATGAGCAGTTCTTC. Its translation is CASSQDPAGHNEQFF.

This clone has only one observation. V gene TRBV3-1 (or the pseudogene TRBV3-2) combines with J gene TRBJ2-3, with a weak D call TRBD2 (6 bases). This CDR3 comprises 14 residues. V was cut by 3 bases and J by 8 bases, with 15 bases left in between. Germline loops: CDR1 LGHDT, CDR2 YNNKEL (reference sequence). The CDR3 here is CASSQGGGLATQYF. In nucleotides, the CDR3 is TGTGCCAGCAGCCAGGGGGGAGGTCTAGCTACGCAGTATTTT.

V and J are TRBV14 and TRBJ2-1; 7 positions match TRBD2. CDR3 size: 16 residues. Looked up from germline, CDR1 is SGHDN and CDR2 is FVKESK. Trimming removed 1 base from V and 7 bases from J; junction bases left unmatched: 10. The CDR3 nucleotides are TGTGCCAGCAGCCAAGTTACCAGGGCGGGAGTAAATGAGCAGTTCTTC. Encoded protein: CASSQVTRAGVNEQFF.

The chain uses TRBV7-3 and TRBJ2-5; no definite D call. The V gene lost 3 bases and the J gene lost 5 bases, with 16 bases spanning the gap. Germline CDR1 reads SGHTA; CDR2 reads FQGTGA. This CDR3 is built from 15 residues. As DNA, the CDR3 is TGTGCCAGCAGCTTTCAAGGAGAAAGGTGGGAGACCCAGTACTTC. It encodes CASSFQGERWETQYF.

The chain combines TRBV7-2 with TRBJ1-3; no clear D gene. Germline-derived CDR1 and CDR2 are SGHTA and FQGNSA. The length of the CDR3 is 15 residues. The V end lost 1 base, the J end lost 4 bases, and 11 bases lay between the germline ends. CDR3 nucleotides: TGTGCCAGCAGCTTAGATCGGGTATCAGGAAACACCATATATTTT. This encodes CASSLDRVSGNTIYF.

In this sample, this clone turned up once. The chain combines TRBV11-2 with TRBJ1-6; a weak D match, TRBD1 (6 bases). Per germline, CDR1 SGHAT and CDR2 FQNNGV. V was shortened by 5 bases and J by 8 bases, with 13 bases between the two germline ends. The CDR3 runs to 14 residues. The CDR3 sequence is CASSPLGADSPLHF. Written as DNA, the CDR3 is TGTGCCAGCAGCCCGCTGGGGGCCGATTCACCCCTCCACTTT.

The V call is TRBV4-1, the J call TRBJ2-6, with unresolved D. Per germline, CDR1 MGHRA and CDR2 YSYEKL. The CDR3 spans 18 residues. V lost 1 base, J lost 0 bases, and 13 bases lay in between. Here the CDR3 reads CASSQGGSHLSGANVLTF. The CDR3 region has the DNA TGCGCCAGCAGCCAAGGTGGCAGCCACCTCTCTGGGGCCAACGTCCTGACTTTC.

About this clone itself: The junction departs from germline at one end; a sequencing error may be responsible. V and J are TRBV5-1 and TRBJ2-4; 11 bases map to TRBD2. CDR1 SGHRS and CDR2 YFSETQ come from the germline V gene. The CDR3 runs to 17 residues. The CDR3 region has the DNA TGCGCCAGCAGCTTGGGGTTAGCGGGAGGGCCCCAAAACCAGGAGCGCTTC. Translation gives CASSLGLAGGPQNQERF.

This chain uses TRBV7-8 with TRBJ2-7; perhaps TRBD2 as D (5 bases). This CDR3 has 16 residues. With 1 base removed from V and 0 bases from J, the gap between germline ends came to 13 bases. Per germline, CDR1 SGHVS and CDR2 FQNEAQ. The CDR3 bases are TGTGCCAGCAGCTTAGAGGTTAGCGCCAGCTCCTACGAGCAGTACTTC. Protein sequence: CASSLEVSASSYEQYF. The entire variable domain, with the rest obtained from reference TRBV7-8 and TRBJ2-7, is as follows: GAGVSQSPRYKVAKRGQDVALRCDPISGHVSLFWYQQALGQGPEFLTYFQNEAQLDKSGLPSDRFFAERPEGSVSTLKIQRTQQEDSAVYLCASSLEVSASSYEQYFGPGTRLTVT.

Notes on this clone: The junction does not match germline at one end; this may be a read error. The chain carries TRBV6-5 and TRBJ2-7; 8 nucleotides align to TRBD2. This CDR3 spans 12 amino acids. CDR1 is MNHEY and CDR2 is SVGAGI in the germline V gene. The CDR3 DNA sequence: TGTGCCTGCAGTAGCGGGACCTACGAGCAGTACTTC. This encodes CACSSGTYEQYF.

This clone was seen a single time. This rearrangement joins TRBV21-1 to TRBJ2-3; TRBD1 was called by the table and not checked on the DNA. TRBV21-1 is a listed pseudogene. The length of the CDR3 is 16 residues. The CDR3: CASSKLDRGQADTQYF. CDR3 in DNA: TGTGCCAGCAGCAAGCTAGACAGGGGGCAGGCAGATACGCAGTATTTT.

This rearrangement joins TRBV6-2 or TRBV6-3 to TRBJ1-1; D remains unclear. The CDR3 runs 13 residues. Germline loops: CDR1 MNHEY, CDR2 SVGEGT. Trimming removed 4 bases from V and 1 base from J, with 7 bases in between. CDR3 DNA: TGTGCCAGCAGTTTCACGGGGAACACTGAAGCTTTCTTT. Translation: CASSFTGNTEAFF.

CDR3: CASSLRFGSYEQYF. CDR3 coding DNA: TGTGCCAGCAGCTTGCGGTTCGGATCCTACGAGCAGTACTTC. The rearrangement joins TRBV5-6 to TRBJ2-7; the D is unclear. The CDR3 consists of 14 residues. Germline loops: CDR1 SGHDT, CDR2 YYEEEE. The ends were cut back, 1 base at V and 1 base at J, with 9 bases in the middle.

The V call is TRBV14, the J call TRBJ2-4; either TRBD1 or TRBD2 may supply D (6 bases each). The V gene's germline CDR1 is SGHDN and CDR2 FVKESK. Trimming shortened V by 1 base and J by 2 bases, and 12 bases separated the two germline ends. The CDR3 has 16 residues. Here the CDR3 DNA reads TGTGCCAGCAGCCAAGGGGGGGCGGTGACCAAAAACATTCAGTACTTC. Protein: CASSQGGAVTKNIQYF.

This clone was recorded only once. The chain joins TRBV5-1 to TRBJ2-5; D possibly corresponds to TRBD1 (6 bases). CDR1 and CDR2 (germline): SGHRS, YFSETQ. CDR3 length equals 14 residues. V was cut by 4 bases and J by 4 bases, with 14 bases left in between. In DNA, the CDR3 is TGCGCCAGCAGCCTGGCAGGGGCGCGAGAGACCCAGTACTTC. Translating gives CASSLAGARETQYF.

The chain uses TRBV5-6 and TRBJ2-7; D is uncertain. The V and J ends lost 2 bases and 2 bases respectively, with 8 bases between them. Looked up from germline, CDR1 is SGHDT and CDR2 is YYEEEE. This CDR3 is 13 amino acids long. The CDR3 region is CASSFTGPYEQYF. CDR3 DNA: TGTGCCAGCAGCTTTACGGGTCCCTACGAGCAGTACTTC.